This T cell receptor (beta chain) comes out of a study of blood T cell repertoires in COVID-19. Study as a whole: The study drew acute and convalescent COVID-19 samples from the United States, Italy and Spain.

This table comes from immunoSEQ multiplex PCR, and its TCRdb copy is limited to in-frame clones, with some not included. The repertoire holds some 100,000 clones, with roughly 89% as singletons. The CDR3 covers 12 residues. Germline V gives CDR1 LGHDT, CDR2 YNNKEL (reference sequence). The V end lost 8 bases, the J end lost 4 bases, and 12 bases lay between the germline ends. This clone was seen a few times. This receptor was identified in a man in his 70s with acute or convalescent COVID-19. The source material was peripheral blood. The V and J genes are TRBV3-1 (or the pseudogene TRBV3-2) and TRBJ2-7, with a possible D match to TRBD1 (5 bases). The CDR3 spells CASGPQGYEQYF. The DNA of the CDR3 is TGTGCCAGCGGACCCCAGGGATACGAGCAGTACTTC.